This entry describes one TCR beta chain. Its specificity is not known. This sample was taken from a study of graft-versus-host responses after intestinal transplantation. CDR3 size: 17 residues. Germline V gene lookup returns CDR1 MDHEN and CDR2 SYDVKM. With 3 bases removed from V and 4 bases from J, the gap between germline ends came to 18 bases. Some clones are missing from TCRdb's copy, which holds only in-frame ones; the method was immunoSEQ multiplex PCR. The data show 90,000 to 150,000 clones, with over 80% seen just once and roughly 0.11% held by the top ten. This receptor was taken from a human donor who received an intestinal transplant. This rearrangement joins TRBV28 to TRBJ2-2; maybe TRBD2 (7 bases). The sequenced sample was unstimulated CD4+ T cells sorted from spleen or lymph node cells, obtained before intestinal transplant. The CDR3 spells CASSFGGLGGPTGELFF. The CDR3 coding sequence is TGTGCCAGCAGTTTTGGTGGGCTGGGGGGGCCCACCGGGGAGCTGTTTTTT.